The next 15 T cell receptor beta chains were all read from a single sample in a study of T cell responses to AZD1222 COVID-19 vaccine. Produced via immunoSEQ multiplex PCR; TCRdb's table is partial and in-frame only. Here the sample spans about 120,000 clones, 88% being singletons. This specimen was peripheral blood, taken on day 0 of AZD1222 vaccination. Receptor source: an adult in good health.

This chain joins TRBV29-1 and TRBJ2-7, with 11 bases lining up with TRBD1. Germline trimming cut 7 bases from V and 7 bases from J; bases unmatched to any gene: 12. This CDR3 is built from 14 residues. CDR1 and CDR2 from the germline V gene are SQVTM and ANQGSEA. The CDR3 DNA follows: TGCAGCGCCCAACCGGGACAGGGGGGAGGTGAGCAGTACTTC. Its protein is CSAQPGQGGGEQYF.

This CDR3 reads CASSFGRVTNEKLFF. CDR3 sequence (DNA): TGTGCCAGCAGCTTCGGCAGGGTAACTAATGAAAAACTGTTTTTT. The J gene is TRBJ1-4, the V gene TRBV7-9, with TRBD1 as a possible D gene (5 bases). Between the trimmed V and J ends, which lost 3 bases and 1 base, there was a span of 9 bases. The CDR3 totals 15 residues. Germline V gene data show CDR1 as SEHNR and CDR2 as FQNEAQ (reference sequence).

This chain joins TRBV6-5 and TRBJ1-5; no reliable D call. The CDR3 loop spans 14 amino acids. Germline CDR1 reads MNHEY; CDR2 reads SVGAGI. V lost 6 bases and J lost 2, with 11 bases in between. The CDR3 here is CASSASTGNQPQHF. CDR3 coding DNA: TGTGCCAGCAGCGCCTCTACAGGCAATCAGCCCCAGCATTTT.

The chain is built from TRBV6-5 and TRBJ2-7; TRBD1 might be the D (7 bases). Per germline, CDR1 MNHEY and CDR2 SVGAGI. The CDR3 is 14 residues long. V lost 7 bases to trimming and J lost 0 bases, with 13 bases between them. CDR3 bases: TGTGCCAGCACGTGGAGGGACAGCTCCTACGAGCAGTACTTC. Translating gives CASTWRDSSYEQYF.

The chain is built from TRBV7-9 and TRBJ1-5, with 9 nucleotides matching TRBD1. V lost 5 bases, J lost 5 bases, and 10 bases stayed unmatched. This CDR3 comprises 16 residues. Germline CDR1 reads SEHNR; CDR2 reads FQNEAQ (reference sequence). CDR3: CASSLRTGAAYQPQHF. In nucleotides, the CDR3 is TGTGCCAGCAGCCTGAGGACAGGGGCTGCCTATCAGCCCCAGCATTTT.

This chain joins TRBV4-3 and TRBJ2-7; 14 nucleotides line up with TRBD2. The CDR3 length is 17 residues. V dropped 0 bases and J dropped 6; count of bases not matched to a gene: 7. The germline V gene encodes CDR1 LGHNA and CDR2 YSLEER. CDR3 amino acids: CASSQDLTSGGGIEQYF. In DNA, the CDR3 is TGCGCCAGCAGCCAAGACTTGACTAGCGGGGGGGGTATCGAGCAGTACTTC.

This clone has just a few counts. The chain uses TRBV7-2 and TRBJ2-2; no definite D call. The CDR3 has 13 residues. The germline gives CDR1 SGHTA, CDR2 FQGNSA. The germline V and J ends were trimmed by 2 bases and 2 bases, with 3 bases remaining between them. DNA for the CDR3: TGTGCCAGCAGCTTAAGAAACACCGGGGAGCTGTTTTTT. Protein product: CASSLRNTGELFF.

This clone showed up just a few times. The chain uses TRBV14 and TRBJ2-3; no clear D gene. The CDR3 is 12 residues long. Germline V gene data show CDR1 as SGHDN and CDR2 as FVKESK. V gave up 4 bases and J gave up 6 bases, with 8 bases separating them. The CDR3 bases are TGTGCCAGCAGCCCATGGTACGATACGCAGTATTTT. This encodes CASSPWYDTQYF.

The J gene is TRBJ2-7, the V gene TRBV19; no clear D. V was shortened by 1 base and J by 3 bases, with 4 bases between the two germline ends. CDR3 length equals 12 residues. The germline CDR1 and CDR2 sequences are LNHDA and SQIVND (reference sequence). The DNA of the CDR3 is TGTGCCAGTAGTATAGGAAACTACGAGCAGTACTTC. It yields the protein CASSIGNYEQYF.

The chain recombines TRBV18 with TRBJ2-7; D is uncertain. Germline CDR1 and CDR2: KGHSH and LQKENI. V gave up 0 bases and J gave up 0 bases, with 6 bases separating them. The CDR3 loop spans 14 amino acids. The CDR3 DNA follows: TGTGCCAGCTCACCACCCGGAAACTCCTACGAGCAGTACTTC. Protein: CASSPPGNSYEQYF.

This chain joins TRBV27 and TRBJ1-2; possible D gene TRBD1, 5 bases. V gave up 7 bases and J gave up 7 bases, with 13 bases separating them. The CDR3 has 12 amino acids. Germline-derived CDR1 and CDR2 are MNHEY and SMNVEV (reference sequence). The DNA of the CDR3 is TGTGCCAGCAAACGTGGGGGACGTGGCTACACCTTC. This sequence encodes CASKRGGRGYTF.

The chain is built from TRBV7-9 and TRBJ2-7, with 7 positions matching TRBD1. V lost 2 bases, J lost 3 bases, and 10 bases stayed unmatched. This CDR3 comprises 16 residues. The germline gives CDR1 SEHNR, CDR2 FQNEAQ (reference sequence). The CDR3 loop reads CASSLTPSDRIYEQYF. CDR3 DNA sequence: TGTGCCAGCAGCTTAACTCCCTCGGACAGGATCTACGAGCAGTACTTC.

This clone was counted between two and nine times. The CDR3 DNA sequence: TGTGCCAGCAGTTTTGGGAGTGGAAACACCATATATTTT. It translates to CASSFGSGNTIYF. The V call is TRBV12-3 or TRBV12-4, the J call TRBJ1-3; D gene uncertain. Trimming removed 3 bases at V and 3 bases at J, with 6 bases between. The CDR3 runs to 13 residues.

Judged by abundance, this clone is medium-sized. The CDR3 bases are TGTGCCAGCAGTTTCACAGGGACATCCTACGAGCAGTACTTC. Residues: CASSFTGTSYEQYF. The V gene is TRBV27, the J gene TRBJ2-7; possible D gene TRBD1, 6 bases. V was pared by 3 bases and J by 1 base, with 10 bases between. The CDR3 runs 14 residues. CDR1 and CDR2 (germline): MNHEY, SMNVEV (reference sequence).

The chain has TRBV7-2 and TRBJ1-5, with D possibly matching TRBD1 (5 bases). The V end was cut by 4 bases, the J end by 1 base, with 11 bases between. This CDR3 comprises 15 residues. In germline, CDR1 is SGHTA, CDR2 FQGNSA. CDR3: CASSSREGSNQPQHF. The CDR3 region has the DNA TGTGCCAGCAGCTCCCGGGAGGGGAGCAATCAGCCCCAGCATTTT.